The 18 T cell receptor beta chains presented below share a single source sample, sequenced in a study of cytotoxic CD8 clonotypes in ibrutinib-treated CLL. The method was immunoSEQ multiplex PCR; TCRdb's version includes in-frame clones alone and lacks a portion of them. The sample comprises 28,000 or so clones, roughly 60% of which are singletons, and 12% to 15% rests with the top ten. This material consisted of PBMCs, taken before ibrutinib treatment. The receptors shown here come from a human donor with chronic lymphocytic leukemia.

CDR3 sequence (DNA): TGTGCCAGTGCGCCAGGGATCACCTCAAATACGCAGTATTTT. It codes for CASAPGITSNTQYF. The chain employs TRBV19 and TRBJ2-3; D might be TRBD1 (5 bases). The CDR3 covers 14 residues. Germline V gives CDR1 LNHDA, CDR2 SQIVND (reference sequence). V was cut by 8 bases and J by 7 bases, with 19 bases left in between.

This clone appeared once. The rearrangement joins TRBV15 to TRBJ1-5, with D possibly TRBD1 on 5 matching bases. Germline V gene sequence: CDR1 LNHNV, CDR2 YYDKDF (reference sequence). CDR3 length equals 15 residues. Trimming left V 0 bases short and J 7 bases short, with 13 bases between. CDR3 sequence: CATSRDGEGRQPQHF. CDR3 bases: TGTGCCACCAGCAGAGATGGAGAGGGACGCCAGCCCCAGCATTTT.

This clone has only a few counts. The J gene is TRBJ1-6, the V gene TRBV5-1; no clear D gene. The CDR3 has 14 amino acids. Between the trimmed V and J ends, which lost 0 bases and 9 bases, there was a span of 10 bases. The V gene's germline CDR1 is SGHRS and CDR2 YFSETQ. The CDR3 region is CASSLGGAGSPLHF. The DNA of the CDR3 is TGCGCCAGCAGCTTGGGGGGAGCTGGTTCACCCCTCCACTTT.

This clone showed up just a few times. V is TRBV2 and J is TRBJ2-1, with 8 bases lining up with TRBD2. CDR1 is SNHLY, CDR2 FYNNEI, per germline. This CDR3 has 15 residues. Trimming cost V 6 bases and J 1 base; bases outside gene matches: 5. The chain's CDR3 is CASRERGGSYNEQFF. CDR3 nucleotide sequence: TGTGCCAGCAGGGAACGGGGGGGTTCCTACAATGAGCAGTTCTTC.

This chain connects TRBV6-5 to TRBJ1-4, with D perhaps TRBD1 (5 bases). Germline V gene sequence: CDR1 MNHEY, CDR2 SVGAGI. This CDR3 contains 15 residues. Trimming took 0 bases from V and 4 from J, leaving 9 bases between them. CDR3 sequence: CASSYSTGYNEKLFF. DNA of the CDR3: TGTGCCAGCAGTTACTCTACAGGTTATAATGAAAAACTGTTTTTT.

This clone appeared a few times. This chain links TRBV27 with TRBJ2-3; either TRBD1 or TRBD2 may supply D (5 bases each). Germline V gene sequence: CDR1 MNHEY, CDR2 SMNVEV (reference sequence). Trimming pared 3 bases from V and 5 bases from J, leaving 12 bases between. The CDR3 extends over 14 amino acids. In nucleotides, the CDR3 is TGTGCCAGCAGTTTCGGGACGGGTTTAGATACGCAGTATTTT. Its translation is CASSFGTGLDTQYF.

The rearrangement uses TRBV18 and TRBJ1-1, with 7 bases identical to TRBD1. Losses at the gene ends were 5 bases for V and 5 bases for J; bases not matched to a gene: 11. Germline loops: CDR1 KGHSH, CDR2 LQKENI. The CDR3 spans 15 residues. For the CDR3, the DNA is TGTGCCAGCTCAACCGAAAACAGGGGTCAAACTGAAGCTTTCTTT. Its translation is CASSTENRGQTEAFF. Filled out from reference TRBV18 and TRBJ1-1, the complete variable domain reads NAGVMQNPRHLVRRRGQEARLRCSPMKGHSHVYWYRQLPEEGLKFMVYLQKENIIDESGMPKERFSAEFPKEGPSILRIQQVVRGDSAAYFCASSTENRGQTEAFFGQGTRLTVV.

The gene calls are TRBV6-6 and TRBJ1-1; 7 bases agree with TRBD1. J gave up 4 bases and V 7 bases, and 6 bases lay outside the gene matches. The CDR3 has 13 residues. CDR1 and CDR2 from the germline V gene are MNHNY and SVGAGI (reference sequence). Here the CDR3 DNA reads TGTGCCAGCAACCCACAGGGGACCACTGAAGCTTTCTTT. Protein product: CASNPQGTTEAFF.

Only one count was recorded for this clone. The chain has TRBV11-2 and TRBJ1-4; D remains unclear. CDR3 length: 12 residues. V lost 5 bases to trimming and J lost 8 bases, with 9 bases between them. The germline CDR1 and CDR2 sequences are SGHAT and FQNNGV. Here the CDR3 reads CASSKIEEKLFF. The CDR3, as DNA: TGTGCCAGCAGCAAAATCGAGGAAAAACTGTTTTTT.

V and J are TRBV29-1 and TRBJ2-7; TRBD2 matches 10 bases. In germline, CDR1 is SQVTM, CDR2 ANQGSEA. CDR3 length: 13 residues. V lost 4 bases and J lost 3; bases outside the gene matches: 3. The CDR3 nucleotides are TGCAGCGTTGCTAGCGGGAGTATCTACGAGCAGTACTTC. Translating it yields CSVASGSIYEQYF.

The J gene is TRBJ2-4, the V gene TRBV28; D gene ambiguous. This CDR3 spans 17 amino acids. Trimming cost V 7 bases and J 1 base, with 20 bases left between them. Germline-derived CDR1 and CDR2 are MDHEN and SYDVKM. The CDR3 protein is CASTVLTESRAKNIQYF. The CDR3 DNA sequence: TGTGCCAGCACCGTCCTTACAGAAAGTCGCGCCAAAAACATTCAGTACTTC.

V and J are TRBV6-5 and TRBJ1-1; 10 bases agree with TRBD1. Germline trimming cut 6 bases from V and 11 bases from J; bases unmatched to any gene: 6. The CDR3 covers 12 residues. Per germline, CDR1 MNHEY and CDR2 SVGAGI. CDR3 amino acids: CASRPGQGLAFF. The CDR3 DNA reads TGTGCCAGCAGGCCGGGACAGGGGTTGGCTTTCTTT.

The chain uses TRBV5-1 and TRBJ2-7; D gene ambiguous. The CDR3 has 13 amino acids. The V and J ends lost 7 bases and 4 bases respectively, with 15 bases between them. The germline V gene encodes CDR1 SGHRS and CDR2 YFSETQ. CDR3 in DNA: TGCGCCAGCTCCGACCCGCCAATTTACGAGCAGTACTTC. This sequence encodes CASSDPPIYEQYF.

This clone came up a few times. The chain uses TRBV11-3 and TRBJ2-1, with 8 bases that match TRBD1. The CDR3 runs to 16 residues. V lost 4 bases to trimming and J lost 0 bases; unmatched junction nucleotides: 5. CDR1 and CDR2 from the germline V gene are SGHNT and YENEEA. CDR3 sequence (DNA): TGTGCCAGCAGCTCCCGCGACAGGGGCTCCTACAATGAGCAGTTCTTC. It is translated as CASSSRDRGSYNEQFF.

The chain carries TRBV28 and TRBJ2-1; D may be TRBD2 (6 bases). This CDR3 has 13 residues. Germline assignment: CDR1 MDHEN and CDR2 SYDVKM. Between the trimmed V and J ends, which lost 3 bases and 8 bases, there was a span of 11 bases. The CDR3 sequence is CASSLGLAHEQFF. DNA of the CDR3: TGTGCCAGCAGTTTGGGCCTAGCGCATGAGCAGTTCTTC.

Only a few counts were recorded for this clone. This chain links TRBV7-9 with TRBJ2-7; 7 bases fit TRBD1. V lost 4 bases to trimming and J lost 0 bases; unmatched junction nucleotides: 6. CDR1 and CDR2 from the germline V gene are SEHNR and FQNEAQ (reference sequence). There are 15 residues in the CDR3. The CDR3 is CASSSTGWSSYEQYF. The CDR3 DNA sequence: TGTGCCAGCAGCTCGACAGGGTGGTCCTCCTACGAGCAGTACTTC. The variable domain in full, completed from reference TRBV7-9 and TRBJ2-7, reads DTGVSQNPRHKITKRGQNVTFRCDPISEHNRLYWYRQTLGQGPEFLTYFQNEAQLEKSRLLSDRFSAERPKGSFSTLEIQRTEQGDSAMYLCASSSTGWSSYEQYFGPGTRLTVT.

The J gene is TRBJ1-2, the V gene TRBV28; D remains ambiguous. V shed 2 bases and J shed 7 bases, with 5 bases lying between them. The CDR3 sequence is 11 residues long. The germline V gene has CDR1 MDHEN and CDR2 SYDVKM. CDR3 nucleotide sequence: TGTGCCAGCAGTTTAGTGGGTGGCTACACCTTC. Its translation: CASSLVGGYTF.

This sequence joins TRBV7-9 and TRBJ1-2; no clear D. The CDR3 extends over 13 amino acids. Looked up from germline, CDR1 is SEHNR and CDR2 is FQNEAQ (reference sequence). The ends were cut back, 2 bases at V and 2 bases at J, with 6 bases in the middle. The DNA for the CDR3 is TGTGCCAGCAGCTTATGGCAGAACTATGGCTACACCTTC. It yields the protein CASSLWQNYGYTF.